Following are 2 T cell receptor beta chains from one sample sequenced in a study of T cells after yellow fever vaccination. TCRdb redid the calling of the 5' RACE reads with MiXCR, one entry per CDR3 protein. Here the sample spans approximately 350,000 distinct CDR3 sequences, under 14% being singletons. The sample consisted of PBMCs, taken on the day of the first yellow fever vaccination. These receptor sequences come from a man younger than 35 who received the YFV17D yellow fever vaccine.

Only a few counts were recorded for this clonotype. The chain carries TRBV6-2 or TRBV6-3 and TRBJ2-7; TRBD1 aligns across 8 bases. This CDR3 region has 15 residues. V was pared by 6 bases and J by 4 bases, with 11 bases of the junction left unmatched. The germline gives CDR1 MNHEY, CDR2 SVGEGT. CDR3 in amino acids: CASRRQGAVGYEQYF. Here the CDR3 DNA reads TGTGCCAGCAGACGCCAGGGGGCCGTCGGGTACGAGCAGTACTTC.

V gene TRBV4-1 combines with J gene TRBJ2-7, with unresolved D. Germline CDR1 reads MGHRA; CDR2 reads YSYEKL. This CDR3 has 13 residues. Trimming pared 5 bases from V and 0 bases from J, leaving 8 bases between. The CDR3 DNA is TGCGCCAGCAGCGAAATCATCTCCTACGAGCAGTACGTC. Translated, it gives CASSEIISYEQYV.